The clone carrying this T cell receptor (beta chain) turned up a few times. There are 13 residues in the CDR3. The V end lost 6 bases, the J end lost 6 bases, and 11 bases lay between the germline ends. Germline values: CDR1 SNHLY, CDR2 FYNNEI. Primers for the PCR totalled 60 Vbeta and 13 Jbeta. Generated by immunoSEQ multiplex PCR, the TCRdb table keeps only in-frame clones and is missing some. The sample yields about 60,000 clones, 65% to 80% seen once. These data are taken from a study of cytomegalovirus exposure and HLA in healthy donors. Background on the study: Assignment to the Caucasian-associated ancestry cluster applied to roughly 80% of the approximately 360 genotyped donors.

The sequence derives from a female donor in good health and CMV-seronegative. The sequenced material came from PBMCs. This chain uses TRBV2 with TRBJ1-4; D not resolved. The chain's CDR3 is CASRTIADEKLFF. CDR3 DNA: TGTGCCAGCAGGACAATTGCAGATGAAAAACTGTTTTTT.